The entry that follows covers one T cell receptor beta chain sequence. Clinical history as reported by participants underpinned cohort assignment. The sample is drawn from a study of blood T cell repertoires in COVID-19. Background on the study: PBMCs, B-cell-depleted T cells, or T cells provided the cDNA or gDNA that made up the material.

In the original analysis: Reference gene primer amplification yielded estimated nucleated cell counts. Generated by immunoSEQ multiplex PCR, the TCRdb table keeps only in-frame clones and is missing some. D and trimming were read from the DNA, whereas the V and J calls and clone size are those reported in that table. Of 250,000 to 350,000 clones in the sample, 87% were seen once. J gave up 4 bases and V 5 bases, and 7 bases lay outside the gene matches. Germline lookup yields CDR1 SSHAT and CDR2 FNYEAQ (reference sequence). This CDR3 spans 15 amino acids. This TCR was sampled from a woman in her 30s who had recovered from COVID-19. Sequencing was done on a sample of PBMCs or T cells enriched from blood (not recorded which). The rearrangement joins TRBV7-7 to TRBJ2-5; 10 positions agree with TRBD1. The CDR3 loop reads CASSATGTGVETQYF. DNA for the CDR3: TGTGCCAGCAGCGCTACCGGGACAGGGGTAGAGACCCAGTACTTC.